This T cell receptor (beta chain) stems from a study of T cells after posttransplantation cyclophosphamide. Whole-study findings and limits: Recipient CMV seropositivity and CMV reactivation strongly tracked TRB clonality. Later blood repertoires were often dominated by clones from the donor CD8+ memory compartment. TRB overlap between skin or GI tissue T cells and blood was limited.

Controls had myeloablative marrow grafts with methotrexate and calcineurin inhibitor, sampled at 1 year. This clone appeared once. Its target is unknown. The CDR3 covers 16 residues. Germline values: CDR1 SGHKS, CDR2 YYEKEE (reference sequence). V was shortened by 0 bases and J by 8 bases, with 20 bases between the two germline ends. TCRdb keeps only in-frame clones here, not all; method: immunoSEQ multiplex PCR. The sample lists 19,000 or so clones, just over 85% occurring once. Specimen: PBMCs, collected 362 days after allogeneic stem cell transplant with calcineurin inhibitor and methotrexate. J is TRBJ1-2 and V is TRBV5-5, with D maybe TRBD1 (6 bases). The receptor's source is a female patient in her 30s who received an allogeneic stem cell transplant from an unrelated donor, was CMV-positive, and had acute and chronic GVHD. Certain T cells may be donor cells from the graft. This chain's CDR3 is CASSLELVSGVHGYTF. The CDR3 DNA follows: TGTGCCAGCAGCTTGGAGCTTGTGTCAGGGGTGCACGGCTACACCTTC.